The 5 T cell receptor beta chains below come from one sample, sequenced in a study of T cell repertoires in ileal Crohn's disease. Sequencing used immunoSEQ multiplex PCR; TCRdb keeps in-frame clones, though not all of them. The profile shows about 13,000 clones, roughly 78% of them singletons. The time point here: neoterminal ileum biopsy at postoperative endoscopy, about 6 months after surgery. Sequenced input: ileal tissue. The origin of the receptors is an adult with Crohn's disease.

The genes are TRBV11-3 and TRBJ2-1, with D possibly being TRBD2 (5 bases). Germline V gives CDR1 SGHNT, CDR2 YENEEA. The CDR3 runs to 16 residues. V gave up 5 bases and J gave up 7 bases, with 21 bases separating them. CDR3 loop: CASSPRGSRSLNEQFF. CDR3 nucleotides: TGTGCCAGCAGCCCCCGGGGATCTCGGAGTTTAAATGAGCAGTTCTTC. Together with reference TRBV11-3 and TRBJ2-1, the CDR3 gives the full variable domain: EAGVVQSPRYKIIEKKQPVAFWCNPISGHNTLYWYLQNLGQGPELLIRYENEEAVDDSQLPKDRFSAERLKGVDSTLKIQPAELGDSAVYLCASSPRGSRSLNEQFFGPGTRLTVL.

This clone has a handful of counts. The chain recombines TRBV7-8 with TRBJ2-1; 7 nucleotides line up with TRBD1. This CDR3 is 15 amino acids long. The germline gives CDR1 SGHVS, CDR2 FQNEAQ. Trimming removed 1 base from V and 6 bases from J; junction bases left unmatched: 6. CDR3 region: CASSLEVTGTNEQFF. The CDR3 DNA reads TGTGCCAGCAGCTTAGAGGTGACAGGGACCAATGAGCAGTTCTTC.

The gene calls are TRBV6-1 and TRBJ2-5, with D possibly being TRBD2 (5 bases). Trimming took off 2 bases at V and 7 bases at J, with 14 bases between the two ends. CDR3 size: 14 residues. Germline CDR1 and CDR2: MNHNS and SASEGT. In DNA, the CDR3 is TGTGCCAGCAGTGAAAGCCGGGGTTTTTGGACCCAGTACTTC. Translation: CASSESRGFWTQYF.

The chain links TRBV7-3 to TRBJ1-2, with a weak D call TRBD1 (5 bases). This CDR3 spans 15 amino acids. Trimming took off 1 base at V and 3 bases at J, with 12 bases between the two ends. Germline V lookup: CDR1 SGHTA, CDR2 FQGTGA. This CDR3 is CASSLRGGTDYGYTF. CDR3 bases: TGTGCCAGCAGCTTAAGGGGCGGAACCGACTATGGCTACACCTTC.

V gene TRBV14 combines with J gene TRBJ2-2; D is possibly TRBD2 (8 bases). CDR1 and CDR2 (germline): SGHDN, FVKESK. The ends were cut back, 2 bases at V and 3 bases at J, with 16 bases in the middle. The CDR3 totals 17 residues. In DNA, the CDR3 is TGTGCCAGCAGCCAATCCGGGAGGGGGCGCTACACCGGGGAGCTGTTTTTT. Translated, it gives CASSQSGRGRYTGELFF.